This T cell receptor beta chain stems from a study of blood T cell repertoires in COVID-19. Study-level background: Spain, Italy and the United States supplied samples that represented acute and convalescent COVID-19. T cells, B-cell-depleted T cells, or PBMCs provided the cDNA or gDNA that served as material.

Original processing notes: Counts of nucleated cells, estimated from reference gene primer amplification, were obtained. Some clones are missing from TCRdb's copy, which holds only in-frame ones; the method was immunoSEQ multiplex PCR. V and J calls and clone size follow that table, whereas D and trimming were derived from the DNA. The sample has about 260,000 clones; about 89% are singletons. This CDR3 is 16 amino acids long. Losses at the gene ends were 2 bases for V and 5 bases for J; bases not matched to a gene: 10. Germline CDR1 reads SGHRS; CDR2 reads YFSETQ. Sequenced sample: peripheral blood. This chain uses TRBV5-1 with TRBJ2-5, with 9 nucleotides matching TRBD1. This TCR derives from a man aged 40-55 years who had recovered from COVID-19. The CDR3 nucleotides read TGCGCCAGCAGCTTCTCCGGTACAGGGGGCTTGGAGACCCAGTACTTC. Its translation is CASSFSGTGGLETQYF.